Below, 15 T cell receptor beta chains from the same sample are listed, as sequenced in a study of control samples from healthy donors and cancer patients. Using immunoSEQ multiplex PCR, the repertoire was profiled, and TCRdb retains in-frame clones only, with some absent. This sample has around 94,000 clones, with around nine tenths found just once. Sequencing was performed on blood. All receptors derive from a woman aged 18-30 years in good health.

This clone appeared once. The rearrangement uses TRBV19 and TRBJ1-2; possible D gene TRBD1, 6 bases. The V end was cut by 8 bases, the J end by 0 bases, with 10 bases between. Germline CDR1 reads LNHDA; CDR2 reads SQIVND (reference sequence). This CDR3 is built from 13 residues. The CDR3 DNA follows: TGTGCCAGTCAGGACAGTCCTAACTATGGCTACACCTTC. Translation gives CASQDSPNYGYTF.

The chain recombines TRBV4-1 with TRBJ2-7; the D gene is possibly TRBD2 (6 bases). Trimming removed 1 base from V and 2 bases from J, with 18 bases in between. This CDR3 comprises 17 residues. Per germline, CDR1 MGHRA and CDR2 YSYEKL. The CDR3 reads CASSQAGRAGLTYEQYF. The CDR3, as DNA: TGCGCCAGCAGCCAAGCTGGTCGCGCGGGACTGACCTACGAGCAGTACTTC.

This sequence joins TRBV10-1 and TRBJ2-2; 8 bases map to TRBD1. Trimming took 4 bases from V and 4 from J; bases not matched to a gene: 2. The CDR3 is made up of 14 amino acids. From germline, CDR1 is WNHNN and CDR2 SYGVQD (reference sequence). The CDR3 sequence is CASSGTGSTGELFF. CDR3 DNA: TGCGCCAGCAGTGGGACAGGGTCCACCGGGGAGCTGTTTTTT.

This chain joins TRBV11-2 and TRBJ1-1; 10 bases are a match to TRBD1. V lost 1 base to trimming and J lost 4 bases; unmatched junction nucleotides: 3. Per germline, CDR1 SGHAT and CDR2 FQNNGV. The CDR3 has 15 residues. The CDR3 DNA is TGTGCCAGCAGCTTAGCGGACAGGGGGGCCACTGAAGCTTTCTTT. As protein: CASSLADRGATEAFF.

The V gene is TRBV5-4, the J gene TRBJ1-2; D not resolved. Germline CDR1 SGHNT, CDR2 YYREEE (reference sequence). Trimming pared 0 bases from V and 0 bases from J, leaving 6 bases between. The CDR3 covers 14 residues. The CDR3 DNA is TGTGCCAGCAGCTTGGACGGAACTAACTATGGCTACACCTTC. It is translated as CASSLDGTNYGYTF.

DNA of the CDR3: TGTGCCAGCAGTTACATCCAGGGTAGAAGCACTGAAGCTTTCTTT. The encoded protein is CASSYIQGRSTEAFF. V gene TRBV6-5 combines with J gene TRBJ1-1; maybe TRBD1 (5 bases). CDR3 length: 15 residues. Germline values: CDR1 MNHEY, CDR2 SVGAGI. V gave up 2 bases and J gave up 4 bases, with 14 bases separating them.

V gene TRBV5-1 combines with J gene TRBJ1-2, with D tentatively TRBD1 (6 bases). The CDR3 length is 13 residues. The V gene's germline CDR1 is SGHRS and CDR2 YFSETQ. Trimming cost V 3 bases and J 13 bases, with 19 bases left between them. The CDR3 loop reads CASSSDRPSTFTF. In nucleotides, the CDR3 is TGCGCCAGCAGCTCAGACAGGCCCTCAACATTCACCTTC. Complete variable domain (other parts from reference TRBV5-1 and TRBJ1-2): KAGVTQTPRYLIKTRGQQVTLSCSPISGHRSVSWYQQTPGQGLQFLFEYFSETQRNKGNFPGRFSGRQFSNSRSEMNVSTLELGDSALYLCASSSDRPSTFTFGSGTRLTVV.

This chain connects TRBV10-1 to TRBJ1-1; D not certain. The germline V and J ends were trimmed by 0 bases and 3 bases, with 11 bases remaining between them. The germline gives CDR1 WNHNN, CDR2 SYGVQD (reference sequence). CDR3 length: 15 residues. Here the CDR3 reads CASSESEGGYTEAFF. CDR3 sequence (DNA): TGCGCCAGCAGTGAGTCGGAGGGTGGATACACTGAAGCTTTCTTT.

V and J are TRBV5-6 and TRBJ2-3; D remains ambiguous. Germline CDR1 is SGHDT and CDR2 is YYEEEE. V was clipped by 4 bases and J by 6 bases, with 12 bases between them. The CDR3 totals 13 residues. CDR3 sequence (DNA): TGTGCCAGCAGCCGGCCCCCGGCGGATACGCAGTATTTT. It codes for CASSRPPADTQYF.

The chain carries TRBV5-6 and TRBJ1-1; 7 bases are shared with TRBD1. With V trimmed by 2 bases and J by 2 bases, 0 bases remained unmatched. The CDR3 has 13 residues. CDR1 and CDR2 from the germline V gene are SGHDT and YYEEEE. CDR3 nucleotide sequence: TGTGCCAGCAGCTTAGGGGGCAACACTGAAGCTTTCTTT. Translation: CASSLGGNTEAFF.

V and J are TRBV19 and TRBJ2-1; possibly TRBD1 for D (6 bases). The germline gives CDR1 LNHDA, CDR2 SQIVND (reference sequence). This CDR3 region has 15 residues. Trimming stripped 6 bases from V and 0 bases from J, with 12 bases between. The CDR3 loop reads CASRTGSSSYNEQFF. In DNA, the CDR3 is TGTGCCAGTAGGACAGGTTCTAGCTCCTACAATGAGCAGTTCTTC.

V is TRBV5-1 and J is TRBJ1-2; D remains unclear. CDR1 is SGHRS and CDR2 is YFSETQ in the germline V gene. The CDR3 runs 17 residues. The V and J ends lost 1 base and 5 bases respectively, with 21 bases between them. For the CDR3, the DNA is TGCGCCAGCAGCTTGACGGGCCTTGCGGAATTAATGTATGGCTACACCTTC. Translation: CASSLTGLAELMYGYTF.

In its sample, this clone was seen once. The chain employs TRBV6-5 and TRBJ1-2; the D is unclear. The CDR3 has 14 residues. Trimming removed 6 bases from V and 2 bases from J, with 13 bases in between. In germline, CDR1 is MNHEY, CDR2 SVGAGI. The CDR3 spells CASSRGSVNYGYTF. DNA for the CDR3: TGTGCCAGCAGCCGCGGCAGCGTAAACTATGGCTACACCTTC.

V gene TRBV7-9 combines with J gene TRBJ2-7, with TRBD2 as a possible D gene (5 bases). CDR3 length: 15 amino acids. The germline CDR1 and CDR2 sequences are SEHNR and FQNEAQ (reference sequence). Between the trimmed V and J ends, which lost 3 bases and 2 bases, there was a span of 14 bases. The CDR3 DNA sequence: TGTGCCAGCAGCTTGACGGGGAACACCGCCTACGAGCAGTACTTC. Translation gives CASSLTGNTAYEQYF.

The rearrangement joins TRBV5-1 to TRBJ2-7, with D possibly being TRBD1 (5 bases). The V end lost 4 bases, the J end lost 2 bases, and 10 bases lay between the germline ends. This CDR3 has 13 amino acids. Looked up from germline, CDR1 is SGHRS and CDR2 is YFSETQ. DNA for the CDR3: TGCGCCAGCAGCCTGACAGAGGCCTACGAGCAGTACTTC. Translating it yields CASSLTEAYEQYF. The full variable domain, with the rest looked up from reference TRBV5-1 and TRBJ2-7, is KAGVTQTPRYLIKTRGQQVTLSCSPISGHRSVSWYQQTPGQGLQFLFEYFSETQRNKGNFPGRFSGRQFSNSRSEMNVSTLELGDSALYLCASSLTEAYEQYFGPGTRLTVT.